This TCR beta chain appears in the sequencing data of a study of blood T cell repertoires in COVID-19. Assay: immunoSEQ multiplex PCR; the TCRdb copy retains only in-frame clones and omits some. Here the sample spans 50,000 to 70,000 clones, 70% to 90% being singletons. This clone was seen only a few times. CDR1 and CDR2 from the germline V gene are LGHNA and YNFKEQ. J was trimmed by 7 bases and V by 4 bases; bases with no gene match: 11. The CDR3 runs to 17 residues. This sequence was found in a human donor with active COVID-19. The donor label of this sample is uncertain. The chain has TRBV4-2 and TRBJ2-2, with 11 bases identical to TRBD2. Sequencing used peripheral blood. In DNA, the CDR3 is TGTGCCAGCAGCCCAAATAGCGGGGGGGGCGAGTACGGGGAGCTGTTTTTT. As protein: CASSPNSGGGEYGELFF.